The 5 T cell receptor beta chains given below trace back to one sample, sequenced in a study of blood T cell repertoires in COVID-19. Produced via immunoSEQ multiplex PCR; TCRdb's table is partial and in-frame only. This sample has around 200,000 clones, with around nine tenths found just once. Specimen: peripheral blood. The receptors shown here come from a woman younger than 30 who had recovered from COVID-19.

This clone appeared a single time. Other nucleotide sequences in the sample specify the same CDR3. The V and J genes are TRBV27 and TRBJ1-1, with D tentatively TRBD1 (5 bases). Germline values: CDR1 MNHEY, CDR2 SMNVEV (reference sequence). Trimming took 0 bases from V and 4 from J, leaving 9 bases between them. The CDR3 contains 14 residues. CDR3: CASSLSGGGTEAFF. In nucleotides, the CDR3 is TGTGCCAGCAGTTTATCGGGGGGTGGCACTGAAGCTTTCTTT.

The table lists this clone with a few counts. V is TRBV19 and J is TRBJ1-5; 7 bases are shared with TRBD1. Unmatched junction bases numbered 1, after V lost 3 bases and J lost 2 bases. The CDR3 is 14 residues long. Germline CDR1 reads LNHDA; CDR2 reads SQIVND (reference sequence). The CDR3 protein is CASSIDRGNQPQHF. The DNA of the CDR3 is TGTGCCAGTAGTATTGACAGGGGCAATCAGCCCCAGCATTTT.

The chain employs TRBV21-1 and TRBJ2-7; the D call of TRBD1 is as the table states it, not checked on the DNA. TRBV21-1 is a pseudogene segment. The CDR3 sequence is 18 residues long. CDR3 amino acids: CASSAQPGTGRGSYEQYF. Written as DNA, the CDR3 is TGTGCCAGCAGCGCACAACCGGGGACAGGGAGGGGGTCCTACGAGCAGTACTTC.

V usage is TRBV6-6 and J usage is TRBJ1-1; D gene unclear. Germline V lookup: CDR1 MNHNY, CDR2 SVGAGI (reference sequence). The CDR3 consists of 12 residues. V was pared by 6 bases and J by 4 bases, with 9 bases between. The CDR3 DNA follows: TGTGCCAGCAGCCCGTCGAGCACTGAAGCTTTCTTT. Residues: CASSPSSTEAFF.

A single count supports this clone. The chain uses TRBV5-5 and TRBJ1-4; TRBD1 matches 10 bases. The length of the CDR3 is 16 residues. The ends lost 4 bases at V and 8 bases at J; junction bases unmatched: 11. The germline V gene has CDR1 SGHKS and CDR2 YYEKEE (reference sequence). Here the CDR3 DNA reads TGTGCCAGCAGCCCACCTGTCGGGACAGGGGAGGAAAAACTGTTTTTT. Encoded protein: CASSPPVGTGEEKLFF.